A single sample is the source of the 31 T cell receptor beta chains below, sequenced in a study of blood T cell repertoires in COVID-19. Sequenced by immunoSEQ multiplex PCR; TCRdb stores in-frame clones only, minus some. The data show 180,000 or so clones, 80% seen once. The sample was PBMCs or T cells enriched from blood (not recorded which). These receptors all stem from a man aged 55 to 70 who had been exposed to COVID-19.

As DNA, the CDR3 is TGTGCCAGCAGCGTAGGGGCCGTGTTCACTGAAGCTTTCTTT. Its protein is CASSVGAVFTEAFF. This chain links TRBV9 with TRBJ1-1; D ambiguous. From germline, CDR1 is SGDLS and CDR2 YYNGEE. CDR3 length: 14 amino acids. Between the trimmed V and J ends, which lost 0 bases and 4 bases, there was a span of 10 bases. The variable domain in full, with the rest retrieved from reference TRBV9 and TRBJ1-1, is DSGVTQTPKHLITATGQRVTLRCSPRSGDLSVYWYQQSLDQGLQFLIQYYNGEERAKGNILERFSAQQFPDLHSELNLSSLELGDSALYFCASSVGAVFTEAFFGQGTRLTVV.

The chain has TRBV5-6 and TRBJ2-5; TRBD1 might be the D (6 bases). The CDR3 has 14 residues. V was cut by 4 bases and J by 5 bases, with 15 bases left in between. CDR1 is SGHDT and CDR2 is YYEEEE in the germline V gene. CDR3 loop: CASSSKQGGETQYF. DNA of the CDR3: TGTGCCAGCAGCAGCAAACAGGGCGGCGAGACCCAGTACTTC.

The chain is built from TRBV30 and TRBJ2-7; D perhaps matches TRBD1 (5 bases). Trimming shortened V by 5 bases and J by 6 bases, and 20 bases separated the two germline ends. CDR1 is GTSNPN, CDR2 SVGIG, per germline (reference sequence). This CDR3 is built from 14 residues. The CDR3 DNA follows: TGTGCCTGGGGGGCTGCGGCCTCGTTACGCGAGCAGTACTTC. It is translated as CAWGAAASLREQYF.

The chain uses TRBV7-2 and TRBJ2-5, with 9 bases identical to TRBD2. This CDR3 region has 16 residues. The J segment lost 2 bases and the V segment lost 5 bases, leaving 9 bases of the junction unmatched. Germline V gives CDR1 SGHTA, CDR2 FQGNSA. In DNA form, the CDR3 reads TGTGCCAGCAGCCAGGACGGTGCGGGGGGGCAAGAGACCCAGTACTTC. Its protein product is CASSQDGAGGQETQYF.

The chain has TRBV9 and TRBJ2-7; 7 bases agree with TRBD1. Germline CDR1 is SGDLS and CDR2 is YYNGEE. V trimming: 3 bases; J trimming: 4 bases; junction bases outside the gene matches: 1. The CDR3 extends over 12 amino acids. The CDR3 spells CASSGQGYEQYF. The CDR3 coding sequence is TGTGCCAGCAGCGGACAGGGTTACGAGCAGTACTTC.

This clone appeared once. The chain couples TRBV7-2 to TRBJ2-3; no clear D gene. Trimming pared 1 base from V and 2 bases from J, leaving 4 bases between. Germline CDR1 reads SGHTA; CDR2 reads FQGNSA. There are 13 residues in the CDR3. The CDR3 loop reads CASSLEATDTQYF. The CDR3 DNA sequence: TGTGCCAGCAGCTTAGAAGCCACAGATACGCAGTATTTT.

The V gene is TRBV27, the J gene TRBJ1-5; 7 bases agree with TRBD1. The CDR3 covers 20 residues. V shed 1 base and J 0 bases; nucleotides not matched to a gene: 15. CDR1 MNHEY and CDR2 SMNVEV come from the germline V gene (reference sequence). The CDR3 sequence: CASSLLVGGRGLYSNQPQHF. The CDR3 nucleotides read TGTGCCAGCAGTTTATTGGTGGGCGGAAGGGGGCTATATAGCAATCAGCCCCAGCATTTT.

The chain recombines TRBV21-1 with TRBJ2-1; no check of the table's D call, TRBD2, against the DNA was made. TRBV21-1 is classified as a pseudogene. The CDR3 spans 15 residues. The CDR3, as DNA: TGTGCCAGCAGCAGACTAGCGGGAGAGCGGTATGAGCAGTTCTTC. The encoded protein is CASSRLAGERYEQFF.

The chain couples TRBV16 to TRBJ2-1; perhaps TRBD1 as D (5 bases). This CDR3 has 14 amino acids. Germline assignment: CDR1 KGHSY and CDR2 FQNENV. The V end lost 2 bases, the J end lost 4 bases, and 9 bases lay between the germline ends. CDR3 sequence: CASSQVQVYNEQFF. The CDR3 DNA is TGTGCCAGCAGCCAAGTACAGGTATACAATGAGCAGTTCTTC.

The chain combines TRBV7-3 with TRBJ1-1, with D possibly matching TRBD1 (6 bases). Germline V gene data show CDR1 as SGHTA and CDR2 as FQGTGA. With 6 bases removed from V and 2 bases from J, the gap between germline ends came to 16 bases. The CDR3 loop spans 15 amino acids. The CDR3 sequence is CASRDQDRLNTEAFF. The CDR3 nucleotides are TGTGCCAGCAGAGACCAGGACAGACTAAACACTGAAGCTTTCTTT.

The rearrangement links TRBV12-5 to TRBJ2-3; tentatively, D is TRBD2 (5 bases). Germline lookup yields CDR1 LGHNT and CDR2 FRNRAP. This CDR3 has 14 amino acids. With 0 bases removed from V and 4 bases from J, the gap between germline ends came to 8 bases. The CDR3 loop is CASGLVGIADTQYF. The CDR3 DNA follows: TGTGCTAGTGGTTTGGTCGGGATCGCAGATACGCAGTATTTT.

The chain links TRBV2 to TRBJ1-3, with D maybe TRBD1 (5 bases). The CDR3 sequence is 12 residues long. The germline gives CDR1 SNHLY, CDR2 FYNNEI. With 6 bases removed from V and 2 bases from J, the gap between germline ends came to 5 bases. Here the CDR3 DNA reads TGTGCCAGCAGACAGGCTGGAAACACCATATATTTT. Its protein is CASRQAGNTIYF.

This clone was observed many times. The chain uses TRBV3-1 (or the pseudogene TRBV3-2) and TRBJ2-1, with TRBD2 as a possible D gene (6 bases). V shed 1 base and J shed 0 bases, with 10 bases lying between them. Per germline, CDR1 LGHDT and CDR2 YNNKEL (reference sequence). The CDR3 is 16 residues long. The DNA for the CDR3 is TGTGCCAGCAGCCAAGGATCTAGCGCCTCCTACAATGAGCAGTTCTTC. Protein: CASSQGSSASYNEQFF.

This clone was observed once. This rearrangement joins TRBV10-1 to TRBJ2-2; D not certain. The CDR3 consists of 14 residues. Germline CDR1 and CDR2: WNHNN and SYGVQD (reference sequence). V lost 5 bases, J lost 0 bases, and 7 bases lay in between. The CDR3 protein is CASSPQANTGELFF. CDR3 sequence (DNA): TGCGCCAGCAGTCCCCAGGCGAACACCGGGGAGCTGTTTTTT.

CDR3 protein: CASQGGYGYTF. As DNA, the CDR3 is TGTGCCAGCCAGGGCGGCTATGGCTACACCTTC. The genes are TRBV28 and TRBJ1-2, with TRBD1 as a possible D gene (5 bases). Trimming removed 8 bases from V and 4 bases from J, with 8 bases in between. The germline V gene encodes CDR1 MDHEN and CDR2 SYDVKM. This CDR3 has 11 residues.

This chain connects TRBV7-9 to TRBJ1-4; 7 nucleotides align to TRBD1. This CDR3 region has 16 residues. The V segment lost 4 bases and the J segment 8 bases; nucleotides outside the gene matches: 13. Germline V gives CDR1 SEHNR, CDR2 FQNEAQ (reference sequence). The CDR3, as DNA: TGTGCCAGCAGCTCTAACAGGGGTGAAGCCAAGGAAAAACTGTTTTTT. Protein sequence: CASSSNRGEAKEKLFF.

The V call is TRBV28, the J call TRBJ2-1; 9 nucleotides match TRBD1. Germline values: CDR1 MDHEN, CDR2 SYDVKM. The junction had 7 bases not matched to a gene; V was cut back by 6 bases and J by 4 bases. This CDR3 contains 15 residues. For the CDR3, the DNA is TGTGCCAGCAGCGAAACAGGGGGCGGATACAATGAGCAGTTCTTC. Its translation: CASSETGGGYNEQFF.

The rearrangement links TRBV11-2 to TRBJ1-5, with unresolved D. Between the trimmed V and J ends, which lost 1 base and 7 bases, there was a span of 8 bases. In germline, CDR1 is SGHAT, CDR2 FQNNGV. The CDR3 is made up of 13 amino acids. CDR3 DNA sequence: TGTGCCAGCAGCTTAGGTCTCTACCAGCCCCAGCATTTT. It specifies CASSLGLYQPQHF.

This clone has a handful of counts. The CDR3 DNA follows: TGTGCCATCAGTGAAGGGGGTTTTGGGTACAATGAGCAGTTCTTC. Its protein product is CAISEGGFGYNEQFF. The gene calls are TRBV10-3 and TRBJ2-1; D possibly corresponds to TRBD1 (6 bases). Germline lookup yields CDR1 ENHRY and CDR2 SYGVKD. The V gene lost 3 bases and the J gene lost 4 bases, with 13 bases spanning the gap. CDR3 size: 15 residues.

On this clone: Other DNA sequences in this specimen translate into the identical CDR3. V is TRBV25-1 and J is TRBJ2-7, with no clear D. CDR3 length: 11 residues. Germline CDR1 reads MGHDK; CDR2 reads SYGVNS. Trimming pared 3 bases from V and 4 bases from J, leaving 4 bases between. The CDR3 loop reads CASSDRYEQYF. The CDR3 DNA reads TGTGCCAGCAGTGACCGGTACGAGCAGTACTTC.

Comment on this clone: Germline and junction disagree at one end, which may indicate a read error. The chain links TRBV28 to TRBJ2-1, with 8 positions matching TRBD1. The CDR3 is 15 amino acids. Germline CDR1 MDHEN, CDR2 SYDVKM. Here the CDR3 DNA reads TGTGCCAGCAGTTCCCCTCGGCGACAGGGGACTGAGCATTTCTTC. This translates into CASSSPRRQGTEHFF.

CDR3 nucleotides: TGTGCCAGTAGTCCTCAGGCAGGGCAGCGTGAAGCTTTCTTT. It translates to CASSPQAGQREAFF. The V call is TRBV19, the J call TRBJ1-1; a possible D gene is TRBD1 (5 bases). Germline CDR1 LNHDA, CDR2 SQIVND (reference sequence). V was shortened by 5 bases and J by 7 bases, with 17 bases between the two germline ends. This CDR3 has 14 amino acids. The full variable domain, completed using reference TRBV19 and TRBJ1-1, is DGGITQSPKYLFRKEGQNVTLSCEQNLNHDAMYWYRQDPGQGLRLIYYSQIVNDFQKGDIAEGYSVSREKKESFPLTVTSAQKNPTAFYLCASSPQAGQREAFFGQGTRLTVV.

The chain uses TRBV27 and TRBJ1-1, with TRBD1 identical over 8 bases. The J segment lost 9 bases and the V segment lost 8 bases, leaving 8 bases of the junction unmatched. The CDR3 length is 12 residues. Germline V CDR1 and CDR2: MNHEY, SMNVEV (reference sequence). The CDR3 here is CASRGQVGQAFF. CDR3 coding DNA: TGTGCCAGCCGGGGACAGGTTGGCCAAGCTTTCTTT.

This clone was counted a single time. The CDR3 sequence: CASSVGTSDSYEQYF. In nucleotides, the CDR3 is TGTGCCAGCAGCGTAGGGACTAGCGACTCCTACGAGCAGTACTTC. The chain couples TRBV9 to TRBJ2-7; 9 positions match TRBD2. The J segment lost 0 bases and the V segment lost 0 bases, leaving 1 base of the junction unmatched. CDR1 is SGDLS, CDR2 YYNGEE, per germline. CDR3 size: 15 residues.

The V call is TRBV7-2, the J call TRBJ1-2, with a tentative D call TRBD1 (6 bases). V was clipped by 1 base and J by 7 bases, with 19 bases between them. Germline V gene data show CDR1 as SGHTA and CDR2 as FQGNSA. The CDR3 is made up of 16 amino acids. The CDR3 DNA follows: TGTGCCAGCAGCTTAGAAATAGGGCGACAGGCTGGTGGCTACACCTTC. Its translation is CASSLEIGRQAGGYTF.

The gene calls are TRBV2 and TRBJ2-3, with TRBD1 as a possible D gene (5 bases). The CDR3 is 11 residues long. V lost 11 bases to trimming and J lost 0 bases, with 6 bases between them. Germline CDR1 and CDR2: SNHLY and FYNNEI. This CDR3 is CAGASTDTQYF. CDR3 DNA: TGTGCCGGGGCTAGCACAGATACGCAGTATTTT.

The CDR3 nucleotides read TGTGCCAGCAGCCCCGGACAGGTCTACGAGCAGTACTTC. Protein sequence: CASSPGQVYEQYF. This chain links TRBV7-8 with TRBJ2-7; 7 bases agree with TRBD1. CDR1 is SGHVS, CDR2 FQNEAQ, per germline. V shed 5 bases and J 3 bases; nucleotides not matched to a gene: 4. The CDR3 covers 13 residues.

The V gene is TRBV9, the J gene TRBJ2-2; weak D call: TRBD2 (5 bases). V was shortened by 2 bases and J by 0 bases, with 11 bases between the two germline ends. This CDR3 region has 16 residues. Looked up from germline, CDR1 is SGDLS and CDR2 is YYNGEE. CDR3 coding DNA: TGTGCCAGCAGCGTTACGATCGGGGCGAACACCGGGGAGCTGTTTTTT. Protein sequence: CASSVTIGANTGELFF.

The sample holds one count of this clone. This sequence joins TRBV30 and TRBJ1-3, with 7 bases that match TRBD1. This CDR3 spans 15 amino acids. V dropped 2 bases and J dropped 3; count of bases not matched to a gene: 7. Germline CDR1 reads GTSNPN; CDR2 reads SVGIG (reference sequence). CDR3 coding DNA: TGTGCCTGGAGTATCAAGACAGGGCTTGGAAACACCATATATTTT. Translating it yields CAWSIKTGLGNTIYF.

This chain joins TRBV27 and TRBJ1-6; D not resolved. Trimming pared 6 bases from V and 0 bases from J, leaving 9 bases between. This CDR3 is 15 amino acids long. Germline V gives CDR1 MNHEY, CDR2 SMNVEV (reference sequence). For the CDR3, the DNA is TGTGCCAGCAGACCGAGTAGCTCCTATAATTCACCCCTCCACTTT. Its translation is CASRPSSSYNSPLHF.

The chain is built from TRBV2 and TRBJ2-1; D possibly corresponds to TRBD1 (6 bases). Trimming took 6 bases from V and 1 from J, leaving 16 bases between them. CDR3 length: 16 residues. Germline CDR1 reads SNHLY; CDR2 reads FYNNEI. Here the CDR3 reads CASSGLTGRSYNEQFF. Written as DNA, the CDR3 is TGTGCCAGCAGCGGTCTGACAGGAAGGTCCTACAATGAGCAGTTCTTC.